This TCR beta chain was documented in a study of blood T cell repertoires in COVID-19. At the level of the study: PBMCs, B-cell-depleted T cells, or T cells were the source of the cDNA or gDNA that made up the material.

Original analysis: Using reference gene primer amplification, nucleated cell counts were estimated. Generated by immunoSEQ multiplex PCR, the TCRdb table keeps only in-frame clones and is missing some. V and J calls and clone size come straight from that table; D and trimming were deduced from the DNA. Seen here are a few hundred thousand clones, about 87% observed once, and the top ten hold 1.5% to 2%. Adults between roughly 18 and 95 years of age took part from about 24 US areas. Germline CDR1 SGHNT, CDR2 YYREEE (reference sequence). The CDR3 has 16 residues. Trimming cost V 5 bases and J 4 bases; bases outside gene matches: 10.

Material for sequencing was PBMCs or T cells enriched from blood (not recorded which). The rearrangement joins TRBV5-4 to TRBJ2-1; TRBD2 aligns across 9 bases. The TCR comes from a man in his forties in a cohort exposed to, infected with or recovered from COVID-19 (not recorded which). The CDR3, as DNA: TGTGCCAGCAGGCATCGCACAGCGGGAGGATACAATGAGCAGTTCTTC. Protein sequence: CASRHRTAGGYNEQFF.